This TCR beta chain was sequenced for a study of human T cells and chemical hapten exposure. Study-level background: 2% DPC was applied to 2 cm by 2 cm of upper inner arm skin for sensitization. There were per-sample TCR yield variations, arising mainly from small pooled library volume differences.

TCRdb analysed the RACE reads with MiXCR anew, one entry per CDR3 protein. The sample shows about 42,000 distinct CDR3 sequences, 8% to 9.5% of them seen only once. Germline V gene lookup returns CDR1 MNHEY and CDR2 SVGEGT. The CDR3 has 13 amino acids. Trimming took off 6 bases at V and 8 bases at J, with 14 bases between the two ends. In this sample, this clonotype turned up many times. As to time point: patch test 2, 6 weeks after DPC sensitization. Described treatment: therapeutic diphenylcyclopropenone sensitization with weekly scalp DPC. The chain is built from TRBV6-2 or TRBV6-3 and TRBJ1-5; a weak D match, TRBD1 (6 bases). The clonotype originates from a middle-aged woman with alopecia areata. Some clones in this sample may be carry-over from other donors' samples. Sequences were derived from whole blood, sampled in connection with sensitization to the hapten diphenylcyclopropenone (DPC). CDR3 sequence reads: CASRLDSGKPQHF. The CDR3 DNA reads as TGTGCCAGCAGATTGGACAGTGGGAAGCCCCAGCATTTT.